A selection of T cell receptor beta chains follows, all from one sample in a study of T cell changes during pregnancy in multiple sclerosis. Sequencing used immunoSEQ multiplex PCR; TCRdb keeps in-frame clones, though not all of them. The sample lists 40,000 or so clones; around nine tenths were seen once. Sample: peripheral blood, taken in the third trimester of pregnancy. The source is a female donor in good health, enrolled as a control in a pregnancy study. The CDR3 runs from the conserved cysteine through the conserved F or W. D genes are given only for firm matches. The size entry is marked missing in some rows and otherwise reads once, few, many or a size class.

TRBJ2-7,-,14,-,TRBV7-2,CASSLGRDPYEQYF,TGTGCCAGCAGCTTAGGCAGGGATCCCTACGAGCAGTACTTC
TRBJ1-3,-,14,-,TRBV27,CASSPRVGRDTIYF,TGTGCCAGCAGTCCGAGGGTCGGACGAGACACCATATATTTT
TRBJ1-4,-,14,-,TRBV6-5,CASSYSSGSEKLFF,TGTGCCAGCAGTTACTCGTCAGGGTCGGAAAAACTGTTTTTT
TRBJ1-2,-,16,TRBD1,TRBV18,CASSPSTGGLDYGYTF,TGTGCCAGCTCACCATCTACAGGGGGCCTCGACTATGGCTACACCTTC
TRBJ1-1,once,14,-,TRBV9,CASSVVNSHQKAFF,TGTGCCAGCAGCGTAGTAAACAGTCACCAAAAAGCTTTCTTT
TRBJ1-6,-,12,-,TRBV25-1,CASRDLLAPLHF,TGTGCCAGCAGAGACCTATTAGCCCCCCTCCACTTT
TRBJ1-5,-,13,TRBD1,TRBV19,CASSVQGAGPQHF,TGTGCCAGTAGTGTACAGGGGGCAGGGCCCCAGCATTTT
TRBJ2-1,-,15,-,TRBV7-3,CASSLRGEHRDEQFF,TGTGCCAGCAGCTTAAGGGGGGAGCATAGGGATGAGCAGTTCTTC
TRBJ1-3,-,16,-,TRBV5-1,CASSLAASRYSNTIYF,TGCGCCAGCAGCTTGGCCGCCTCTAGGTATTCGAACACCATATATTTT
TRBJ1-6,-,14,TRBD1,TRBV7-2,CASSLQGGSSPLHF,TGTGCCAGCAGCCTACAGGGGGGTAGTTCACCCCTCCACTTT
TRBJ2-5,-,17,TRBD2,TRBV7-2,CASSLSRGGGIQETQYF,TGTGCCAGCAGCCTCTCCAGAGGCGGGGGGATCCAAGAGACCCAGTACTTC
TRBJ1-3,-,15,-,TRBV16,CASSRKQGSGNTIYF,TGTGCCAGCAGCCGAAAGCAGGGCTCTGGAAACACCATATATTTT
TRBJ1-1,-,15,-,TRBV11-2,CASSNQRGLNTEAFF,TGTGCCAGCAGCAATCAGCGGGGTCTGAACACTGAAGCTTTCTTT
TRBJ1-2,once,14,-,TRBV27,CASSLSGADYGYTF,TGTGCCAGCAGTTTATCGGGGGCAGACTATGGCTACACCTTC
TRBJ2-1,once,15,TRBD2,TRBV4-1,CASSHSGRGNNEQFF,TGCGCCAGCAGTCATAGCGGGAGAGGTAACAATGAGCAGTTCTTC
TRBJ1-1,-,16,-,TRBV19,CASRVGSGRGNTEAFF,TGTGCCAGTAGAGTCGGGTCGGGCAGGGGAAACACTGAAGCTTTCTTT
TRBJ1-5,-,13,TRBD1,TRBV19,CASRSQGDQPQHF,TGTGCCAGCCGGTCCCAGGGGGATCAGCCCCAGCATTTT
TRBJ1-6,-,14,TRBD1,TRBV9,CASSSGTGGSPLHF,TGTGCCAGCAGTTCCGGGACAGGGGGTTCACCCCTCCACTTT
TRBJ1-1,-,16,TRBD1,TRBV6-5,CASSSVTGGAGTEAFF,TGTGCCAGCAGTTCAGTTACAGGGGGGGCCGGCACTGAAGCTTTCTTT
TRBJ1-1,-,13,-,TRBV19,CASSFLENTEAFF,TGTGCCAGTAGTTTTTTAGAAAACACTGAAGCTTTCTTT
TRBJ1-2,-,15,-,TRBV18,CASSPTGSWGYGYTF,TGTGCCAGCTCACCAACGGGGAGTTGGGGCTATGGCTACACCTTC
TRBJ2-2,-,14,TRBD1,TRBV7-9,CASSTGTGTGELFF,TGTGCCAGCAGTACCGGGACAGGTACCGGGGAGCTGTTTTTT
TRBJ2-2,-,16,-,TRBV25-1,CASSERGGVVSGELFF,TGTGCCAGCAGTGAAAGAGGGGGGGTTGTGAGCGGGGAGCTGTTTTTT